Below, 15 T cell receptor beta chains from the same sample are listed, as sequenced in a study of T cell responses to AZD1222 COVID-19 vaccine. The assay was immunoSEQ multiplex PCR, and TCRdb's table has in-frame clones only and misses some. The sample lists roughly 120,000 clones, about 90% occurring once. The specimen comprised peripheral blood, sampled 28 days after the second AZD1222 dose. Receptors originate from an adult who received the AZD1222 COVID-19 vaccine.

CDR3 region: CASSATSLINQPQHF. The CDR3 DNA sequence: TGTGCCAGCAGCGCCACGTCCCTCATTAATCAGCCCCAGCATTTT. The V and J genes are TRBV7-9 and TRBJ1-5; D uncertain. V shed 5 bases and J shed 4 bases, with 15 bases lying between them. Germline V CDR1 and CDR2: SEHNR, FQNEAQ (reference sequence). This CDR3 has 15 amino acids.

The V and J genes are TRBV4-1 and TRBJ2-7; D tentatively reads TRBD1 or TRBD2 (5 bases each). The CDR3 sequence is 14 residues long. Germline lookup yields CDR1 MGHRA and CDR2 YSYEKL. V lost 4 bases to trimming and J lost 4 bases, with 14 bases between them. For the CDR3, the DNA is TGCGCCAGCAGCCCCCGGGACGGGACGTACGAGCAGTACTTC. Its protein product is CASSPRDGTYEQYF.

The chain couples TRBV24-1 to TRBJ1-6; TRBD1 is a possible D gene (5 bases). CDR1 and CDR2 (germline): KGHDR, SFDVKD. The CDR3 runs 14 residues. Trimming removed 8 bases from V and 4 bases from J, with 11 bases in between. The chain's CDR3 is CATIARVYNSPLHF. CDR3 in DNA: TGTGCCACCATCGCCAGGGTTTATAATTCACCCCTCCACTTT.

This chain joins TRBV7-9 and TRBJ1-1, with TRBD1 as a possible D gene (5 bases). V was pared by 5 bases and J by 0 bases, with 10 bases between. CDR3 length: 14 residues. Germline lookup yields CDR1 SEHNR and CDR2 FQNEAQ (reference sequence). The CDR3 nucleotides read TGTGCCAGCAGCACCGGGACGGTGAACACTGAAGCTTTCTTT. Translation gives CASSTGTVNTEAFF.

This chain connects TRBV7-9 to TRBJ2-3; D gene ambiguous. The ends were cut back, 3 bases at V and 1 base at J, with 11 bases in the middle. The CDR3 consists of 15 residues. Germline V gene lookup returns CDR1 SEHNR and CDR2 FQNEAQ (reference sequence). CDR3: CASSFSTVRTDTQYF. The CDR3 DNA is TGTGCCAGCAGCTTCTCCACAGTTCGCACAGATACGCAGTATTTT.

The J gene is TRBJ1-2, the V gene TRBV9; 10 bases match TRBD1. CDR3 size: 15 residues. The germline CDR1 and CDR2 sequences are SGDLS and YYNGEE. V dropped 4 bases and J dropped 3; count of bases not matched to a gene: 6. This chain's CDR3 is CASSLRQGADYGYTF. The CDR3 bases are TGTGCCAGCAGCTTAAGACAGGGGGCGGACTATGGCTACACCTTC.

This chain connects TRBV11-3 to TRBJ2-7; D gene uncertain. Trimming took 3 bases from V and 5 from J, leaving 5 bases between them. Per the germline V gene, CDR1 is SGHNT and CDR2 is YENEEA. The CDR3 is 11 residues long. In DNA, the CDR3 is TGTGCCAGCAGCTTTACCGACGAGCAGTACTTC. Amino acids: CASSFTDEQYF.

The chain is built from TRBV5-5 and TRBJ2-1; weak D call: TRBD1 (5 bases). The V end was cut by 2 bases, the J end by 8 bases, with 23 bases between. This CDR3 is built from 17 residues. CDR1 is SGHKS and CDR2 is YYEKEE in the germline V gene (reference sequence). For the CDR3, the DNA is TGTGCCAGCAGCTTTTTATCAGGGTCGGCCCTATTGTATGAGCAGTTCTTC. This codes for CASSFLSGSALLYEQFF.

The V gene is TRBV6-5, the J gene TRBJ1-5; D might be TRBD1 (5 bases). The ends were cut back, 6 bases at V and 7 bases at J, with 16 bases in the middle. Germline V gene sequence: CDR1 MNHEY, CDR2 SVGAGI. This CDR3 contains 14 residues. As DNA, the CDR3 is TGTGCCAGCAGCGCTATGGCGGAGGGGCAGCCCCAGCATTTT. Encoded protein: CASSAMAEGQPQHF.

The gene calls are TRBV21-1 and TRBJ2-2; the D call in the table, TRBD2, was not verified against the DNA. TRBV21-1 is a listed pseudogene. This CDR3 spans 14 amino acids. The chain's CDR3 is CASNGRADTGELFF. The DNA of the CDR3 is TGTGCCAGCAATGGGAGGGCCGACACCGGGGAGCTGTTTTTT.

There are a few counts of this clone. The chain recombines TRBV18 with TRBJ2-1; TRBD2 matches 8 bases. The CDR3 totals 15 residues. With V trimmed by 6 bases and J by 8 bases, 12 bases remained unmatched. The germline gives CDR1 KGHSH, CDR2 LQKENI. The CDR3 reads CASSPTSGTRYEQFF. The CDR3 nucleotides are TGTGCCAGCTCCCCTACCTCCGGGACTAGGTATGAGCAGTTCTTC.

The V gene is TRBV3-1 (or the pseudogene TRBV3-2), the J gene TRBJ2-5; D possibly corresponds to TRBD2 (6 bases). The CDR3 has 14 residues. The germline gives CDR1 LGHDT, CDR2 YNNKEL (reference sequence). V was trimmed by 3 bases and J by 1 base, leaving 9 bases between them. The CDR3 DNA reads as TGTGCCAGCAGCCAGGGAGGAGGCCAAGAGACCCAGTACTTC. Translating it yields CASSQGGGQETQYF.

For the CDR3, the DNA is TGTGCCAGCAGCCAACTCTCTCACCCCACAGATACGCAGTATTTT. The encoded protein is CASSQLSHPTDTQYF. V gene TRBV14 combines with J gene TRBJ2-3; D gene uncertain. The CDR3 has 15 residues. The germline V gene has CDR1 SGHDN and CDR2 FVKESK. V was trimmed by 2 bases and J by 2 bases, leaving 11 bases between them.

The chain uses TRBV28 and TRBJ2-7, with D uncertain. The V gene's germline CDR1 is MDHEN and CDR2 SYDVKM. Trimming cost V 7 bases and J 5 bases, with 12 bases left between them. The CDR3 consists of 12 residues. CDR3 amino acids: CASTLTGDEQYF. The CDR3 DNA reads TGTGCCAGCACCCTAACCGGCGACGAGCAGTACTTC.

This clone has a single count. The chain recombines TRBV6-2 or TRBV6-3 with TRBJ1-2; D is possibly TRBD1 (5 bases). Germline V gene lookup returns CDR1 MNHEY and CDR2 SVGEGT. The CDR3 has 14 residues. Between the trimmed V and J ends, which lost 6 bases and 4 bases, there was a span of 15 bases. In DNA, the CDR3 is TGTGCCAGCAGCCCCGGGGGGTTGGTCTATGGCTACACCTTC. It is translated as CASSPGGLVYGYTF.